The clone carrying this T cell receptor (beta chain) was detected many times. Its antigen is currently unknown. This sample is drawn from a study of T cells in Graves' hyperthyroidism and ophthalmopathy. Overall study results and limits: Ophthalmopathy was distinguished from stable hyperthyroidism by 13 V-J signatures.

Authors of the study amplified TCR beta CDR3 regions from RNA transcripts. Using the HTBI primer set, a first-round RT-PCR was run on the TCR CDR3. TCRdb re-called the multiplex PCR reads through MiXCR, storing one row per CDR3 protein. The data show around 440,000 distinct CDR3 sequences, with about a sixth seen just once and approximately 14% held by the top ten. This CDR3 is 16 amino acids long. Trimming at V came to 3 bases and at J to 6 bases, leaving 10 bases not matched to a gene. The germline CDR1 and CDR2 sequences are LNHNV and YYDKDF (reference sequence). Stable disease denoted Graves' hyperthyroidism without ophthalmopathy progression within 18 months. Criteria for exclusion of patients were uncontrolled infection, other autoimmune disease, pregnancy or lactation.

The J gene is TRBJ2-1, the V gene TRBV15; 8 bases agree with TRBD2. This clonotype was sampled from a woman aged 18 to 35 with Graves' hyperthyroidism. Sequencing was done on a sample of blood. The CDR3 DNA is TGTGCCACCAGCAGGGCACGGGGGGGCCCGCTCAATGAGCAGTTCTTC. Translating gives CATSRARGGPLNEQFF.